Following are 11 T cell receptor beta chains from one sample sequenced in a study of blood T cell repertoires in COVID-19. Some clones are missing from TCRdb's copy, which holds only in-frame ones; the method was immunoSEQ multiplex PCR. Of 160,000 or so clones in the sample, 75% to 85% are singletons; the top ten hold around 8.1%. The specimen sequenced was peripheral blood. These receptors all stem from a woman in her sixties or seventies with COVID-19, enrolled during active disease.

This sequence joins TRBV19 and TRBJ1-4; no firm D call. Germline V gives CDR1 LNHDA, CDR2 SQIVND (reference sequence). Trimming cost V 5 bases and J 0 bases, with 13 bases left between them. CDR3 length: 16 amino acids. In DNA form, the CDR3 reads TGTGCCAGTAGTTCGAGGGAGGAAGCAACTAATGAAAAACTGTTTTTT. It yields the protein CASSSREEATNEKLFF.

The CDR3 bases are TGTGCCAGCAGCCTCGGACTAGCGGGGCGGTACCAAGAGACCCAGTACTTC. Encoded protein: CASSLGLAGRYQETQYF. V is TRBV7-6 and J is TRBJ2-5; the match to TRBD2 covers 12 bases. V gave up 5 bases and J gave up 0 bases; unmatched junction bases: 7. Germline loops: CDR1 SGHVS, CDR2 FNYEAQ. This CDR3 has 17 residues.

V usage is TRBV28 and J usage is TRBJ1-4; D is unresolved. V was trimmed by 10 bases and J by 8 bases, leaving 11 bases between them. CDR3 length: 11 amino acids. Germline V CDR1 and CDR2: MDHEN, SYDVKM. In DNA form, the CDR3 reads TGTGCCACAGGCAGAACGGAAAAACTGTTTTTT. It translates to CATGRTEKLFF.

This rearrangement joins TRBV5-5 to TRBJ1-2, with TRBD1 matching over 9 bases. V shed 4 bases, J shed 5 bases, and the junction held 9 bases outside the gene matches. The CDR3 is made up of 15 amino acids. Germline values: CDR1 SGHKS, CDR2 YYEKEE (reference sequence). The CDR3 spells CASSAGTGRGYGYTF. The CDR3 DNA is TGTGCCAGCAGCGCGGGGACAGGGCGAGGGTATGGCTACACCTTC.

The table lists this clone with a count of one. The chain has TRBV5-1 and TRBJ2-1, with D possibly TRBD1 on 5 matching bases. Between the trimmed V and J ends, which lost 0 bases and 2 bases, there was a span of 9 bases. This CDR3 region has 15 residues. Per the germline V gene, CDR1 is SGHRS and CDR2 is YFSETQ. CDR3 coding DNA: TGCGCCAGCAGCTTGGACAGGAGTCCCTACAATGAGCAGTTCTTC. Its protein product is CASSLDRSPYNEQFF.

The gene calls are TRBV7-3 and TRBJ2-3; 8 nucleotides align to TRBD2. V lost 1 base, J lost 2 bases, and 5 bases stayed unmatched. This CDR3 has 16 amino acids. In germline, CDR1 is SGHTA, CDR2 FQGTGA. CDR3 residues: CASSLKRTSNTDTQYF. CDR3 DNA sequence: TGTGCCAGCAGCTTAAAAAGGACTAGCAACACAGATACGCAGTATTTT. Looking up the rest from reference TRBV7-3 and TRBJ2-3 gives the full variable domain: GAGVSQTPSNKVTEKGKYVELRCDPISGHTALYWYRQSLGQGPEFLIYFQGTGAADDSGLPNDRFFAVRPEGSVSTLKIQRTERGDSAVYLCASSLKRTSNTDTQYFGPGTRLTVL.

For the CDR3, the DNA is TGTGCCAGCAGTTTAGTAGACGAGCAGTACTTC. Residues: CASSLVDEQYF. The chain recombines TRBV12-3 or TRBV12-4 with TRBJ2-7; D gene unclear. V dropped 1 base and J dropped 5 bases, with 3 bases sitting between them. CDR3 size: 11 residues.

This sequence joins TRBV9 and TRBJ2-6; TRBD1 agrees at 7 bases. Losses at the gene ends were 4 bases for V and 0 bases for J; bases not matched to a gene: 7. The CDR3 consists of 17 residues. The V gene's germline CDR1 is SGDLS and CDR2 YYNGEE. This CDR3 reads CASSPRTGRSGANVLTF. CDR3 sequence (DNA): TGTGCCAGCAGCCCTCGGACAGGACGCTCTGGGGCCAACGTCCTGACTTTC.

CDR3 DNA: TGTGCCATCAGTGAGTCGTGGGGGCGGGGGACCACAGATACGCAGTATTTT. Amino acid sequence: CAISESWGRGTTDTQYF. The chain carries TRBV10-3 and TRBJ2-3; maybe TRBD2 (7 bases). Looked up from germline, CDR1 is ENHRY and CDR2 is SYGVKD. The CDR3 consists of 17 residues. The V gene lost 0 bases and the J gene lost 2 bases, with 15 bases spanning the gap.

This clone was detected a few times. J is TRBJ1-1 and V is TRBV19; TRBD1 might be the D (6 bases). V lost 3 bases and J 3 bases, leaving 17 bases between the germline ends. The CDR3 extends over 16 amino acids. Germline V gene data show CDR1 as LNHDA and CDR2 as SQIVND (reference sequence). The CDR3, as DNA: TGTGCCAGTAGTATCCCCTTTACAGGGATCGACACTGAAGCTTTCTTT. As protein: CASSIPFTGIDTEAFF.

V is TRBV5-6 and J is TRBJ1-5; D not resolved. The CDR3 length is 16 residues. The V end was cut by 4 bases, the J end by 0 bases, with 14 bases between. Germline assignment: CDR1 SGHDT and CDR2 YYEEEE. The CDR3 DNA follows: TGTGCCAGCAGCACAAGAGCAGCGTTTAGCAATCAGCCCCAGCATTTT. This sequence encodes CASSTRAAFSNQPQHF. The full variable domain, completed using reference TRBV5-6 and TRBJ1-5, is DAGVTQSPTHLIKTRGQQVTLRCSPKSGHDTVSWYQQALGQGPQFIFQYYEEEERQRGNFPDRFSGHQFPNYSSELNVNALLLGDSALYLCASSTRAAFSNQPQHFGDGTRLSIL.